Below are 18 T cell receptor beta chains sequenced from a single sample in a study of T cells in Graves' hyperthyroidism and ophthalmopathy. The source material, RNA transcripts, was used to amplify TCR beta CDR3 regions. Initially, a first-round RT-PCR of the TCR CDR3 employed the HTBI primer set. TCRdb ran MiXCR on the multiplex PCR reads and lists one entry per CDR3 protein. The sample comprises approximately 700,000 distinct CDR3 sequences, over 40% of which are singletons, and roughly 6.5% rests with the top ten. Sequencing used peripheral blood or thyroid tissue (not recorded which). Receptor source: an adult man with Graves' disease, either hyperthyroidism or ophthalmopathy (not recorded which).

This clonotype was seen ten or more times. The chain uses TRBV19 and TRBJ1-2; 7 positions match TRBD1. The CDR3 is 15 residues long. Germline values: CDR1 LNHDA, CDR2 SQIVND (reference sequence). V was pared by 5 bases and J by 0 bases, with 6 bases of the junction left unmatched. The CDR3: CASSPRTGPNYGYTF. The CDR3 DNA follows: TGTGCCAGTAGTCCCCGGACAGGCCCTAACTATGGCTACACCTTC.

The chain combines TRBV19 with TRBJ1-2, with TRBD1 matching 10 bases. V lost 5 bases and J lost 4; bases outside the gene matches: 7. Germline CDR1 LNHDA, CDR2 SQIVND (reference sequence). The CDR3 has 15 residues. Written as DNA, the CDR3 is TGTGCCAGTAGTGTCCGACGGACAGGGGGCTATGGCTACACCTTC. This sequence encodes CASSVRRTGGYGYTF.

On this clonotype: One junction end disagrees with the germline gene, perhaps due to a read error. The chain uses TRBV24-1 and TRBJ2-7, with D tentatively TRBD2 (8 bases). CDR3 length equals 12 residues. Germline V gives CDR1 KGHDR, CDR2 SFDVKD. For the CDR3, the DNA is TGTGCCACCAGTGATTTGAGGGACAGCGGGAGCTTC. Amino acids: CATSDLRDSGSF.

This clonotype was counted only a few times. The junction and the germline gene differ at one end; a read error may be behind it. V usage is TRBV7-8 and J usage is TRBJ2-7; D is possibly TRBD1 (6 bases). The CDR3 length is 14 residues. In germline, CDR1 is SGHVS, CDR2 FQNEAQ. CDR3 protein: CASSQRTEAYEQYF. The CDR3 DNA follows: TGCGCCAGCAGCCAAAGGACAGAGGCCTACGAGCAGTACTTC.

This clonotype was seen repeatedly, ten times or more. The chain joins TRBV7-2 to TRBJ2-7; no definite D call. V lost 7 bases to trimming and J lost 2 bases, with 15 bases between them. Germline V gives CDR1 SGHTA, CDR2 FQGNSA. The CDR3 covers 14 residues. The CDR3 loop is CASTPSIGPYEQYF. CDR3 DNA sequence: TGTGCCAGCACCCCATCAATAGGGCCCTACGAGCAGTACTTC.

This clonotype was seen a few times. The chain has TRBV20-1 and TRBJ2-5; 8 bases fit TRBD2. There are 17 residues in the CDR3. Germline CDR1 reads DFQATT; CDR2 reads SNEGSKA (reference sequence). V gave up 3 bases and J gave up 3 bases; unmatched junction bases: 15. The CDR3 DNA reads as TGCAGTGCTAGTCTTCCTTGGGGCGGGAGGACTGAAGAGACCCAGTACTTC. It specifies CSASLPWGGRTEETQYF.

The CDR3 is CATSDFLGQEETQYF. The CDR3 DNA follows: TGTGCCACCAGTGATTTTTTAGGACAGGAGGAGACCCAGTACTTC. V is TRBV24-1 and J is TRBJ2-5; the match to TRBD1 covers 7 bases. The CDR3 sequence is 15 residues long. V shed 1 base, J shed 5 bases, and the junction held 6 bases outside the gene matches. CDR1 is KGHDR and CDR2 is SFDVKD in the germline V gene.

The genes are TRBV12-3 or TRBV12-4 and TRBJ1-1; 7 nucleotides match TRBD1. CDR3 length equals 16 residues. V was pared by 5 bases and J by 11 bases, with 20 bases of the junction left unmatched. The CDR3 region has the DNA TGTGCCAGCAGTACCAACGGAGGGGGCGTAGGTGATCGGGCTTTCTTT. It codes for CASSTNGGGVGDRAFF.

The chain carries TRBV10-2 and TRBJ1-1; the match to TRBD1 covers 9 bases. This CDR3 has 14 residues. Per germline, CDR1 WSHSY and CDR2 SAAADI. Losses at the gene ends were 6 bases for V and 1 base for J; bases not matched to a gene: 3. The CDR3 nucleotides are TGCGCCAGCAGGGTGACAGGGGGGAACACTGAAGCTTTCTTT. Protein: CASRVTGGNTEAFF.

The CDR3 DNA follows: TGTGCCATCGGGGGGACAGAGAACGGCTACACCTTC. Translating it yields CAIGGTENGYTF. The chain recombines TRBV10-3 with TRBJ1-2, with 7 bases matching TRBD1. The CDR3 loop spans 12 amino acids. Trimming cost V 8 bases and J 8 bases; bases outside gene matches: 8. CDR1 is ENHRY, CDR2 SYGVKD, per germline.

The chain carries TRBV15 and TRBJ2-5; 7 bases are shared with TRBD2. With 1 base clipped from V and 7 bases from J, the junction kept 6 bases outside the gene matches. The CDR3 consists of 14 residues. The germline gives CDR1 LNHNV, CDR2 YYDKDF (reference sequence). The CDR3 DNA sequence: TGTGCCACCAGCAGAGTGGCGGGAGAGGGGACCCAGTACTTC. Its translation is CATSRVAGEGTQYF.

V and J are TRBV15 and TRBJ1-1, with D possibly being TRBD1 (5 bases). The V gene's germline CDR1 is LNHNV and CDR2 YYDKDF (reference sequence). V lost 3 bases, J lost 1 base, and 12 bases lay in between. The CDR3 contains 15 residues. The CDR3 region has the DNA TGTGCCACCAGCAGCTGGGACGGAGAGAACACTGAAGCTTTCTTT. This sequence encodes CATSSWDGENTEAFF.

This clonotype was seen a handful of times. The chain uses TRBV14 and TRBJ2-2; unclear D gene. The CDR3 totals 14 residues. The germline CDR1 and CDR2 sequences are SGHDN and FVKESK. V dropped 1 base and J dropped 5 bases, with 8 bases sitting between them. The DNA of the CDR3 is TGTGCCAGCAGCCAAGGCGTGCAGACCGGGGAGCTGTTTTTT. Protein: CASSQGVQTGELFF.

The chain combines TRBV9 with TRBJ1-3; tentative D call: TRBD1 (6 bases). V was pared by 5 bases and J by 0 bases, with 21 bases between. Germline values: CDR1 SGDLS, CDR2 YYNGEE. This CDR3 is 18 amino acids long. CDR3 region: CASSEGGGASISGNTIYF. CDR3 in DNA: TGTGCCAGCAGTGAGGGAGGGGGGGCCTCAATCTCTGGAAACACCATATATTTT.

This sequence joins TRBV5-6 and TRBJ1-2, with D tentatively TRBD1 (5 bases). V was cut by 1 base and J by 1 base, with 11 bases left in between. The CDR3 runs 15 residues. Germline V gene data show CDR1 as SGHDT and CDR2 as YYEEEE. CDR3 amino acids: CASSLYRQYNYGYTF. DNA for the CDR3: TGTGCCAGCAGCTTGTACAGGCAATATAACTATGGCTACACCTTC.

The rearrangement uses TRBV19 and TRBJ1-5; 9 bases are a match to TRBD1. J gave up 6 bases and V 9 bases, and 12 bases lay outside the gene matches. The CDR3 runs to 15 residues. The germline CDR1 and CDR2 sequences are LNHDA and SQIVND (reference sequence). The CDR3 region is CASLNHRGLGQPQHF. CDR3 coding DNA: TGTGCCAGCCTCAACCACAGGGGGCTCGGTCAGCCCCAGCATTTT.

This clonotype has ten or more counts. The chain has TRBV6-5 and TRBJ2-5, with TRBD1 matching 8 bases. This CDR3 is 15 amino acids long. Trimming at V came to 5 bases and at J to 0 bases, leaving 5 bases not matched to a gene. CDR1 and CDR2 (germline): MNHEY, SVGAGI. The CDR3 nucleotides are TGTGCCAGCAGTCGAGGGACAGGTAACCAAGAGACCCAGTACTTC. It specifies CASSRGTGNQETQYF.

The chain couples TRBV15 to TRBJ2-5; 10 positions match TRBD2. The germline V gene encodes CDR1 LNHNV and CDR2 YYDKDF (reference sequence). V shed 1 base, J shed 2 bases, and the junction held 4 bases outside the gene matches. The CDR3 length is 16 residues. The CDR3 bases are TGTGCCACCAGCAGAGGGGGACTAGCGCGACAAGAGACCCAGTACTTC. Translating it yields CATSRGGLARQETQYF.